This T cell receptor beta chain appears in the sequencing data of a study of cytomegalovirus exposure and HLA in healthy donors. Vbeta (60) and Jbeta (13) primers were used in the PCR. TCRdb's table, derived via immunoSEQ multiplex PCR, lists solely in-frame clones and lacks some. Counted here are around 190,000 clones, about 88% occurring once; the ten biggest clones make up around 0.3%. The germline V gene has CDR1 MGHRA and CDR2 YSYEKL. After removal of 4 bases from V and 1 base from J, the junction contained 9 bases not matched to a gene. CDR3 length: 17 amino acids. J is TRBJ1-3 and V is TRBV4-1; 8 bases agree with TRBD1. The sample was PBMCs. The source of this sequence is a woman aged 25 to 39 in good health and CMV-seronegative. The CDR3 nucleotides read TGCGCCAGCAGCCCCCAAGGACAGGGAGCGTCTGGAAACACCATATATTTT. This gives the protein CASSPQGQGASGNTIYF.